The present T cell receptor (beta chain) was sequenced within a study of blood T cell repertoires in COVID-19. Overall study: Sources were T cells, B-cell-depleted T cells, or PBMCs; the material itself was cDNA or gDNA.

In the original workflow: The authors estimated nucleated cell counts from reference gene primer amplification. TCRdb keeps only in-frame clones here, not all; method: immunoSEQ multiplex PCR. The DNA was the basis for D and trimming; V, J and clone size are from that table. Of tens of thousands of clones detected, about three quarters appear once; the ten largest clones hold 43%. The CDR3 extends over 15 amino acids. V gave up 2 bases and J gave up 1 base; unmatched junction bases: 3. Germline CDR1 MNHEY, CDR2 SVGEGT. The genes are TRBV6-2 or TRBV6-3 and TRBJ2-3; 7 nucleotides agree with TRBD2. The sequenced sample consisted of peripheral blood. The receptor was isolated from a man between 65 and 85 years old with active or convalescent COVID-19. The DNA of the CDR3 is TGTGCCAGCAGTTACGCGGGGGTCGGCACAGATACGCAGTATTTT. Translating it yields CASSYAGVGTDTQYF.